A selection of T cell receptor beta chains follows, all from one sample in a study of T cell changes during pregnancy in multiple sclerosis. The data were produced by immunoSEQ multiplex PCR, yet TCRdb's version contains in-frame clones alone and is incomplete. The sample contains some 60,000 clones, 80% to 95% of which appear only once. The sample consisted of peripheral blood, taken in the third trimester of pregnancy. The receptors stem from a female donor in good health, enrolled as a control in a pregnancy study. Each CDR3 is given with its conserved first and last residue. Fields, in order: J gene, V gene, clone size, CDR3 length, D gene, CDR3 protein, CDR3 DNA. The D gene is left open where the match is weak. Clone size is not always given. Where it is, it says once, few, many or a class for expanded clones.

TRBJ1-1	TRBV19	once	15	TRBD1	CASSGFRGPVTEAFF	TGTGCCAGTAGTGGGTTCAGGGGGCCGGTCACTGAAGCTTTCTTT
TRBJ2-7	TRBV4-1	.	16	TRBD1	CASSQGPGTGAREQYF	TGCGCCAGCAGCCAAGGTCCCGGGACAGGGGCACGGGAGCAGTACTTC
TRBJ2-3	TRBV5-1	.	15	TRBD1	CASSLSDRGTDTQYF	TGCGCCAGCAGCTTGTCGGACAGGGGAACAGATACGCAGTATTTT
TRBJ2-1	TRBV11-3	.	15	.	CASSLGGRSYNEQFF	TGTGCCAGCAGCTTAGGTGGGAGGTCCTACAATGAGCAGTTCTTC
TRBJ1-2	TRBV29-1	.	12	TRBD1	CSVDTGGIGYTF	TGCAGCGTTGACACAGGGGGCATCGGCTACACCTTC
TRBJ2-1	TRBV11-1	.	15	TRBD2	CASSLVVAGVQEQFF	TGTGCCAGCAGCTTAGTTGTAGCGGGAGTCCAGGAGCAGTTCTTC
TRBJ1-2	TRBV18	once	14	TRBD1	CASSPPMDRDGYTF	TGTGCCAGCTCACCACCGATGGACAGGGATGGCTACACCTTC
TRBJ2-2	TRBV25-1	once	16	.	CASSPHGHTNTGELFF	TGTGCCAGCAGTCCCCACGGACACACGAACACCGGGGAGCTGTTTTTT
TRBJ1-1	TRBV5-4	.	14	TRBD1	CASSFSDRVAEAFF	TGTGCCAGCAGCTTCAGCGACAGGGTGGCTGAAGCTTTCTTT
TRBJ1-5	TRBV10-3	.	14	TRBD1	CATWAGGSNQPQHF	TGTGCCACCTGGGCAGGGGGCAGCAATCAGCCCCAGCATTTT
TRBJ2-7	TRBV1	once	16	.	CTSSRRFGQLSYEQYF	TGCACCAGCAGCCGACGGTTTGGACAGCTCTCCTACGAGCAGTACTTC
TRBJ2-5	TRBV10-3	.	15	TRBD1	CAISRGTGRGETQYF	TGTGCCATCAGTCGTGGGACAGGAAGAGGGGAGACCCAGTACTTC
TRBJ1-5	TRBV19	.	17	.	CASSIVLVVDRNQPQHF	TGTGCCAGTAGTATAGTCCTCGTTGTGGACAGAAATCAGCCCCAGCATTTT
TRBJ2-5	TRBV5-4	.	14	TRBD1	CASSLRDRQETQYF	TGTGCCAGCAGCCTCCGGGACAGACAAGAGACCCAGTACTTC
TRBJ1-4	TRBV4-3	.	14	TRBD1	CASSQGQGNEKLFF	TGCGCCAGCAGCCAGGGACAGGGTAATGAAAAACTGTTTTTT
TRBJ2-2	TRBV25-1	.	14	TRBD2	CASKPGGWTGELFF	TGTGCCAGCAAACCGGGAGGATGGACCGGGGAGCTGTTTTTT
TRBJ2-2	TRBV5-4	once	15	.	CASSYGGSGLGELFF	TGTGCCAGCAGCTATGGAGGGTCGGGTCTCGGGGAGCTGTTTTTT
TRBJ2-1	TRBV14	once	15	TRBD2	CASNPVGLAPREQFF	TGTGCCAGCAACCCCGTAGGACTAGCGCCACGGGAGCAGTTCTTC
TRBJ2-7	TRBV18	.	13	TRBD2	CASSPQREREQYF	TGTGCCAGCTCACCACAGCGGGAGAGGGAGCAGTACTTC
TRBJ1-1	TRBV19	.	13	.	CASATGLRTEAFF	TGTGCCAGTGCAACAGGGTTGAGGACTGAAGCTTTCTTT
TRBJ2-3	TRBV29-1	once	11	TRBD1	CSAWTGDTQYF	TGCAGCGCCTGGACAGGGGATACGCAGTATTTT
TRBJ2-7	TRBV7-9	.	15	.	CASSPQFGTRGEQYF	TGTGCCAGCAGCCCTCAGTTTGGGACCAGGGGCGAGCAGTACTTC
TRBJ1-3	TRBV6-1	few	14	.	CASSAAVSGNTIYF	TGTGCCAGCAGTGCGGCGGTCTCTGGAAACACCATATATTTT
TRBJ1-1	TRBV10-3	.	12	TRBD1	CAISDRDTEAFF	TGTGCCATCAGCGACAGGGACACTGAAGCTTTCTTT
TRBJ2-1	TRBV27	.	13	.	CASRRGLPNEQFF	TGTGCCAGCAGACGGGGACTCCCCAATGAGCAGTTCTTC
TRBJ2-3	TRBV5-6	once	16	.	CASSTPGHPSTDTQYF	TGTGCCAGCAGTACCCCGGGACATCCTAGCACAGATACGCAGTATTTT
TRBJ2-1	TRBV7-2	.	14	TRBD1	CASSLGQSYNEQFF	TGTGCCAGCAGCCTGGGACAGAGCTACAATGAGCAGTTCTTC
TRBJ2-1	TRBV5-1	.	15	TRBD2	CASSLGTSVYNEQFF	TGCGCCAGCAGCTTGGGGACTAGCGTTTACAATGAGCAGTTCTTC
TRBJ2-7	TRBV18	.	17	TRBD2	CASSPVPPAGGASEQYF	TGTGCCAGCTCACCGGTCCCCCCAGCCGGGGGGGCGAGCGAGCAGTACTTC
TRBJ1-3	TRBV5-1	.	16	TRBD1	CASSFEAGGSGNTIYF	TGCGCCAGCAGCTTTGAGGCAGGGGGCAGTGGAAACACCATATATTTT
TRBJ1-5	TRBV15	.	15	.	CATSRGGPRNQPQHF	TGTGCCACCAGCAGAGGAGGGCCTCGGAATCAGCCCCAGCATTTT
TRBJ1-2	TRBV4-3	.	15	.	CASSQSPEGAGGYTF	TGCGCCAGCAGCCAGTCACCGGAAGGGGCCGGTGGCTACACCTTC
TRBJ1-4	TRBV6-5	.	13	.	CASSYREDEKLFF	TGTGCCAGCAGTTACCGGGAAGATGAAAAACTGTTTTTT
TRBJ2-7	TRBV30	.	13	TRBD1	CALLDRGAYEQYF	TGTGCCTTACTTGACAGGGGAGCCTACGAGCAGTACTTC
TRBJ1-2	TRBV15	once	15	.	CATSRDDRGTYGYTF	TGTGCCACCAGCAGAGATGACCGGGGAACCTATGGCTACACCTTC
TRBJ2-5	TRBV4-3	.	13	.	CASSLVRVETQYF	TGCGCCAGCAGCCTCGTCAGGGTGGAGACCCAGTACTTC
TRBJ2-1	TRBV2	once	13	TRBD2	CASRGDYNNEQFF	TGTGCCAGCAGGGGGGACTACAACAATGAGCAGTTCTTC
TRBJ2-5	TRBV5-1	.	19	TRBD1	CASSLGLGAGGIFTETQYF	TGCGCCAGCAGCTTGGGTCTTGGGGCAGGGGGCATTTTTACAGAGACCCAGTACTTC
TRBJ2-7	TRBV6-1	once	14	.	CASSESVGGYEQYF	TGTGCCAGCAGTGAATCTGTAGGGGGCTACGAGCAGTACTTC
TRBJ2-1	TRBV5-6	.	16	.	CASSLGGTPVGNEQFF	TGTGCCAGCAGCTTGGGCGGGACTCCGGTAGGTAATGAGCAGTTCTTC
TRBJ2-3	TRBV7-9	.	15	TRBD2	CASSPRSGGAPPQYF	TGTGCCAGCAGCCCCCGGAGCGGGGGGGCACCCCCTCAGTATTTT